The 22 T cell receptor beta chains below were found in one sample sequenced in a study of T cells in Graves' hyperthyroidism and ophthalmopathy. Researchers took RNA transcripts and amplified the TCR beta CDR3 regions from them. RT-PCR in the first round (using the HTBI primer set) targeted the TCR CDR3. One entry per CDR3 protein, called by TCRdb with MiXCR from the multiplex PCR reads. The data show a few hundred thousand distinct CDR3 sequences, approximately 16% seen once. The sample taken for sequencing was blood. These receptors were collected from a man in his forties with Graves' hyperthyroidism.

The chain is built from TRBV15 and TRBJ2-1; D ambiguous. Germline V lookup: CDR1 LNHNV, CDR2 YYDKDF (reference sequence). V was clipped by 5 bases and J by 4 bases, with 15 bases between them. CDR3 length: 15 amino acids. The CDR3 nucleotides are TGTGCCACCAGCCCCCAGATGGGCAGTTACAATGAGCAGTTCTTC. Protein sequence: CATSPQMGSYNEQFF.

The gene calls are TRBV6-5 and TRBJ2-7; TRBD1 agrees at 8 bases. CDR1 and CDR2 from the germline V gene are MNHEY and SVGAGI. The CDR3 runs to 20 residues. The V and J ends lost 0 bases and 2 bases, in that order; junction bases with no gene match: 18. CDR3 bases: TGTGCCAGCAGTTACTCCGGGCCTCCTGGTCCTCCGGGACAGGCCTACGAGCAGTACTTC. Protein sequence: CASSYSGPPGPPGQAYEQYF.

This clonotype occurred a few times. This may arise from a read error, as a much more abundant clone is one base away. The chain recombines TRBV12-3 or TRBV12-4 with TRBJ2-3; D may be TRBD1 (6 bases). The last part of the DNA fits TRBJ1-5 better; the J call may be wrong. This CDR3 contains 14 residues. Here the CDR3 reads CASSVTGRTDTQHF. DNA of the CDR3: TGTGCCAGCAGTGTTACAGGGCGCACAGATACGCAGCATTTT.

In its sample, this clonotype was seen many times. The chain has TRBV3-1 and TRBJ1-2; possibly TRBD1 for D (6 bases). The CDR3 is 13 residues long. Germline CDR1 LGHDT, CDR2 YNNKEL (reference sequence). V gave up 4 bases and J gave up 7 bases, with 13 bases separating them. This CDR3 reads CASSRIGTFGYTF. The CDR3 DNA is TGTGCCAGCAGCCGGATTGGGACATTTGGCTACACCTTC.

This clonotype was seen at least ten times. The chain has TRBV5-1 and TRBJ1-2; D gene uncertain. There are 15 residues in the CDR3. Germline-derived CDR1 and CDR2 are SGHRS and YFSETQ. Trimming pared 0 bases from V and 6 bases from J, leaving 15 bases between. The CDR3 DNA reads TGCGCCAGCAGCTTGGACCCAGGTGGTGGGAATGGCTACACCTTC. Translated: CASSLDPGGGNGYTF.

This clonotype came up many times. This sequence joins TRBV7-8 and TRBJ2-3; D might be TRBD2 (6 bases). The V gene lost 3 bases and the J gene lost 3 bases, with 19 bases spanning the gap. Per germline, CDR1 SGHVS and CDR2 FQNEAQ. The length of the CDR3 is 17 residues. CDR3 DNA: TGTGCCAGCAGCTTTTTAGGGATCGGGGGTAGGACAGATACGCAGTATTTT. Translation: CASSFLGIGGRTDTQYF.

This clonotype appeared a few times. This sequence joins TRBV7-6 and TRBJ1-1; 10 nucleotides align to TRBD1. The junction had 11 bases not matched to a gene; V was cut back by 1 base and J by 0 bases. Germline V CDR1 and CDR2: SGHVS, FNYEAQ. The CDR3 consists of 19 residues. This CDR3 reads CASSLVGYEGQGMNTEAFF. CDR3 nucleotide sequence: TGTGCCAGCAGCTTAGTGGGCTATGAGGGACAGGGGATGAACACTGAAGCTTTCTTT.

This clonotype was counted ten times or more. The chain couples TRBV2 to TRBJ2-7; D gene ambiguous. The CDR3 extends over 14 amino acids. Germline V gene sequence: CDR1 SNHLY, CDR2 FYNNEI. Trimming took 6 bases from V and 2 from J, leaving 14 bases between them. CDR3 sequence reads: CASRTRHGPYEQYF. DNA for the CDR3: TGTGCCAGCAGGACCCGACACGGACCCTACGAGCAGTACTTC.

J is TRBJ2-3 and V is TRBV7-3; 7 bases map to TRBD1. This CDR3 contains 14 residues. V lost 1 base to trimming and J lost 8 bases; unmatched junction nucleotides: 6. CDR1 is SGHTA, CDR2 FQGTGA, per germline. The DNA for the CDR3 is TGTGCCAGCAGCTTAAGGCAGGGGGTGGGTACGCAGTATTTT. It is translated as CASSLRQGVGTQYF.

This clonotype appeared a few times. This sequence joins TRBV7-6 and TRBJ2-5, with D possibly being TRBD1 (5 bases). V was shortened by 5 bases and J by 5 bases, with 21 bases between the two germline ends. The V gene's germline CDR1 is SGHVS and CDR2 FNYEAQ. The CDR3 consists of 16 residues. The CDR3 sequence is CASSPICRDSSETQYF. In nucleotides, the CDR3 is TGTGCCAGCAGCCCCATATGCAGGGATTCCAGTGAGACCCAGTACTTC. The full variable domain, its missing parts supplied by reference TRBV7-6 and TRBJ2-5, is GAGVSQSPRYKVTKRGQDVALRCDPISGHVSLYWYRQALGQGPEFLTYFNYEAQQDKSGLPNDRFSAERPEGSISTLTIQRTEQRDSAMYRCASSPICRDSSETQYFGPGTRLLVL.

V and J are TRBV9 and TRBJ1-5; 10 bases fit TRBD1. There are 15 residues in the CDR3. V trimming: 4 bases; J trimming: 6 bases; junction bases outside the gene matches: 7. The germline gives CDR1 SGDLS, CDR2 YYNGEE. This CDR3 reads CASSPRGDRGQPQHF. For the CDR3, the DNA is TGTGCCAGCAGCCCTCGCGGGGACAGGGGTCAGCCCCAGCATTTT.

This sequence joins TRBV6-4 and TRBJ2-7; 12 bases line up with TRBD1. The CDR3 covers 15 residues. Germline values: CDR1 MRHNA, CDR2 SNTAGT. Trimming removed 7 bases from V and 6 bases from J; junction bases left unmatched: 10. The CDR3 here is CASTIFGTGGCEQYF. CDR3 DNA: TGTGCCAGCACTATCTTCGGGACAGGGGGCTGCGAGCAGTACTTC.

The chain recombines TRBV4-2 with TRBJ1-2, with 9 bases matching TRBD1. Trimming removed 1 base from V and 7 bases from J; junction bases left unmatched: 7. Germline V gene lookup returns CDR1 LGHNA and CDR2 YNFKEQ. This CDR3 is built from 15 residues. The CDR3 protein is CASSQVTQGASGYTF. CDR3 bases: TGTGCCAGCAGCCAAGTTACACAGGGGGCGAGTGGCTACACCTTC.

Many counts were recorded for this clonotype. The gene calls are TRBV7-2 and TRBJ1-2; D ambiguous. V was clipped by 2 bases and J by 7 bases, with 8 bases between them. This CDR3 spans 12 amino acids. Germline-derived CDR1 and CDR2 are SGHTA and FQGNSA. CDR3 nucleotides: TGTGCCAGCAGCTTACGGACGTCTGGCTACACCTTC. It is translated as CASSLRTSGYTF.

This clonotype was observed at least ten times. The genes are TRBV6-2 or TRBV6-3 and TRBJ1-1; unclear D gene. The germline V and J ends were trimmed by 0 bases and 0 bases, with 20 bases remaining between them. The CDR3 contains 19 residues. From germline, CDR1 is MNHEY and CDR2 SVGEGT. DNA for the CDR3: TGTGCCAGCAGTTACTCCGGTTATTCAGTTCAGCCTTTGAACACTGAAGCTTTCTTT. It encodes CASSYSGYSVQPLNTEAFF.

Many counts were recorded for this clonotype. The gene calls are TRBV7-8 and TRBJ2-3; 9 positions agree with TRBD2. V gave up 1 base and J gave up 4 bases; unmatched junction bases: 3. The CDR3 loop spans 15 amino acids. Germline V CDR1 and CDR2: SGHVS, FQNEAQ. The CDR3 sequence: CASSLGGGASDTQYF. The CDR3 coding sequence is TGTGCCAGCAGCTTAGGCGGGGGGGCCTCAGATACGCAGTATTTT.

This clonotype was recorded many times. V usage is TRBV7-3 and J usage is TRBJ2-3; 11 positions agree with TRBD2. The CDR3 length is 15 residues. With 1 base clipped from V and 6 bases from J, the junction kept 3 bases outside the gene matches. Per the germline V gene, CDR1 is SGHTA and CDR2 is FQGTGA. This CDR3 is CASSLIGLAGDTQYF. Written as DNA, the CDR3 is TGTGCCAGCAGCTTAATTGGACTAGCGGGCGATACGCAGTATTTT.

In the case of this clonotype: A much larger clone lies a single base off, so this may be a read error. The gene calls are TRBV10-2 and TRBJ1-2; the D gene is possibly TRBD1 (5 bases). V lost 6 bases and J 0 bases, leaving 14 bases between the germline ends. This CDR3 spans 15 amino acids. Germline V CDR1 and CDR2: WSHSY, SAAADI. This CDR3 is CASSAQDTANYGYTF. The CDR3 region has the DNA TGCGCCAGCAGCGCTCAGGACACCGCTAACTATGGCTACACCTTC.

The V gene is TRBV4-2, the J gene TRBJ2-4, with 8 positions matching TRBD1. This CDR3 contains 15 residues. Trimming at V came to 0 bases and at J to 7 bases, leaving 5 bases not matched to a gene. The germline CDR1 and CDR2 sequences are LGHNA and YNFKEQ. The CDR3: CASSQDRTGTNIQYF. CDR3 nucleotide sequence: TGTGCCAGCAGCCAAGATAGGACAGGGACGAACATTCAGTACTTC.

Many counts were recorded for this clonotype. This chain uses TRBV12-3 or TRBV12-4 with TRBJ2-7; D not certain. Trimming stripped 1 base from V and 2 bases from J, with 6 bases between. The CDR3 is 13 residues long. CDR3 region: CASSLGVPYEQYF. CDR3 DNA: TGTGCCAGCAGTTTAGGGGTACCCTACGAGCAGTACTTC.

This clonotype has just a few counts. This may stem from a read error, because a much larger clone lies one nucleotide away. The chain combines TRBV7-2 with TRBJ1-2, with D possibly matching TRBD1 (6 bases). Looked up from germline, CDR1 is SGHTA and CDR2 is FQGNSA. V gave up 5 bases and J gave up 9 bases, with 19 bases separating them. The CDR3 is 14 amino acids. CDR3 sequence reads: CASSGALGAARYTF. CDR3 bases: TGTGCCAGCAGCGGAGCACTGGGGGCAGCGCGCTACACCTTC.

This clonotype was observed many times. This chain uses TRBV6-1 with TRBJ1-1; D may be TRBD1 (6 bases). This CDR3 comprises 13 residues. Trimming cost V 10 bases and J 5 bases, with 17 bases left between them. In germline, CDR1 is MNHNS, CDR2 SASEGT. The CDR3 sequence is CATPTAGETEAFF. Here the CDR3 DNA reads TGTGCCACCCCGACCGCAGGGGAAACTGAAGCTTTCTTT.